This is a list of T cell receptor beta chains from one sample in a study of blood T cells in healthy people across ages. TCRdb re-called the 5' RACE reads through MiXCR, storing one row per CDR3 protein. The repertoire includes fewer than 900,000 distinct CDR3 sequences, roughly 43% of them detected once, and less than 25% sits in the top ten. Source material: blood. These TCRs come from a woman in her sixties in good health. The CDR3 runs from the conserved cysteine through the conserved F or W. A D gene is named only where the DNA matches it firmly. For some rows the clone size is stated as once, few or many, or as a class when expanded; others skip it.

D gene	clone size	J gene	V gene	CDR3 DNA	CDR3 protein
TRBD1	few	TRBJ1-1	TRBV18	TGTGCCAGCTCACCCGGGACAGGGAGGGAAGCTTTCTTT	CASSPGTGREAFF
.	many	TRBJ2-1	TRBV7-3	TGTGCCAGCAGCCCGGCGGGGAGAACTTACAATGAGCAGTTCTTC	CASSPAGRTYNEQFF
.	.	TRBJ2-7	TRBV4-3	TGCGCCAGCAGCCAAGATCAGGGGGGTAACGAGCAGTACTTC	CASSQDQGGNEQYF
TRBD2	.	TRBJ2-7	TRBV28	TGTGCCAGCACCTCTCCGGGGGGACGGGACCGGGATGAGCAGTACTTC	CASTSPGGRDRDEQYF
TRBD2	.	TRBJ2-5	TRBV7-8	TGTGCCAGCAGCGCCCTAGCGGGGGCCGGGACCCAGTACTTC	CASSALAGAGTQYF
.	few	TRBJ2-5	TRBV6-1	TGTGCCAGCAGTGTGATTCAAGAGACCCAGTACTTC	CASSVIQETQYF
.	.	TRBJ2-7	TRBV11-1	TGTGCCAGCAGCTTAAAGTATGAGGGGGGCGAGCAGTACTTC	CASSLKYEGGEQYF
.	many	TRBJ2-3	TRBV20-1	TGCAGTGTCAGTAGCCTACAAGGCACAGATACGCAGTATTTT	CSVSSLQGTDTQYF
.	.	TRBJ1-2	TRBV5-1	TGCGCCAGCAGCCAAACATTAACAGGGTTAAGGGGCTACACCTTC	CASSQTLTGLRGYTF
.	many	TRBJ2-3	TRBV9	TGTGCCAGCAGCGCAGACAGAGCCACAGATACGCAGTATTTT	CASSADRATDTQYF
.	.	TRBJ2-1	TRBV29-1	TGCAGCTCGCACCGGGACCCCGACGAGCAGTTCTTC	CSSHRDPDEQFF
.	.	TRBJ1-1	TRBV6-2/TRBV6-3	TGTGCCAGCAGTTACGGGGAGACCCGGCGGGAAGCTTTCTTT	CASSYGETRREAFF
.	.	TRBJ2-3	TRBV7-2	TGTGCCAGCAGCTTATCGTTTGCAGATACGCAGTATTTT	CASSLSFADTQYF
TRBD1	.	TRBJ2-7	TRBV5-1	TGCGCCAGCAGCCCAGGGACAGGGTTGGATGAGCAGTACTTC	CASSPGTGLDEQYF
.	.	TRBJ2-1	TRBV6-2/TRBV6-3	TGTGCCAGCTCCCCCTTGCCGCGGACGCACTACGAGCAGTTCTTC	CASSPLPRTHYEQFF
.	many	TRBJ2-5	TRBV29-1	TGCAGCGTTGCCCCTTTGCTCAGGGAAAAAGAGACCCAGTACTTC	CSVAPLLREKETQYF
.	once	TRBJ1-5	TRBV6-1	TGTGCCAGCAGCCGACACGGACAGATGGGGGATCAGCCCCAGCATTTT	CASSRHGQMGDQPQHF
.	many	TRBJ2-1	TRBV29-1	TGCAGCGTTGGGCAGGGGGAGGCCTACAATGAGCAGTTCTTC	CSVGQGEAYNEQFF
TRBD2	few	TRBJ2-7	TRBV20-1	TGCAGTGCTCGATTGGGACTAGCGGAGACCTACGAGCAGTACTTC	CSARLGLAETYEQYF
.	.	TRBJ1-1	TRBV27	TGTGCCAGCAGTTTATCCTTTAGGGGTGCCACTGAAGCTTTCTTT	CASSLSFRGATEAFF
.	.	TRBJ1-2	TRBV6-5	TGTGCCAGCAGTTACGCGGCAGGCGGAGGAGGCTACACCTTC	CASSYAAGGGGYTF
TRBD2	many	TRBJ2-1	TRBV4-1	TGCGCCAGCAGCCAAGATTCCCCACGACTAGCGGGGTTCAATGAGCAGTTCTTC	CASSQDSPRLAGFNEQFF
.	.	TRBJ2-5	TRBV29-1	TGCAGCGTCCTCAGGGGCACCTCTTCGGGGACCCAGTACTTC	CSVLRGTSSGTQYF
.	.	TRBJ1-3	TRBV12-3/TRBV12-4	TGTGCCAGCAGTTTGACTGGAAACACCATATATTTT	CASSLTGNTIYF
.	.	TRBJ1-4	TRBV12-3/TRBV12-4	TGTGCCAGCCAGACCTGGCTAGGTGAAAAACTGTTTTTT	CASQTWLGEKLFF
TRBD2	.	TRBJ2-3	TRBV12-3/TRBV12-4	TGTGCCAGCAGCCTCTCGAGGGGACTAGCGACCACTTATAGCACAGATACGCAGTATTTT	CASSLSRGLATTYSTDTQYF
TRBD1	.	TRBJ2-4	TRBV4-1	TGCGCCAGCAGCCCCCTGGGGACAGGGCAAAACATTCAGTACTTC	CASSPLGTGQNIQYF
TRBD2	few	TRBJ2-3	TRBV7-3	TGTGCCAGCAGCTCCCGGGGGGGGACATCTAGCACAGATACGCAGTATTTT	CASSSRGGTSSTDTQYF
.	.	TRBJ2-5	TRBV11-2	TGTGCCAGCAGCGTGTGGGATGAGCAGTACTTC	CASSVWDEQYF
TRBD1	.	TRBJ1-1	TRBV28	TGTGCCAGCGGACTCCCGGGACAGGGGGTAACTGAAGCTTTCTTT	CASGLPGQGVTEAFF
TRBD2	.	TRBJ2-3	TRBV5-1	TGCGCCAGCAGCCGGGGACAGGGACTATTCGGGACTAGCGGGGAGCCGGACGCAGATACGCAGTATTTT	CASSRGQGLFGTSGEPDADTQYF
.	.	TRBJ2-7	TRBV29-1	TGCAGCGTTGGCCCAGGCAGGGTCCAACTCAATGAGCAGTACTTC	CSVGPGRVQLNEQYF
.	.	TRBJ1-5	TRBV12-3/TRBV12-4	TGTGCCAGCACCCGAGTGGGGGCCAATCAGCCCCAGCATTTT	CASTRVGANQPQHF
.	many	TRBJ2-7	TRBV4-2	TGTGCCAGCAGCGTACAGGGCTACGAGCAGTACTTC	CASSVQGYEQYF
.	few	TRBJ1-5	TRBV6-1	TGTGCCAGCAGCTCCGACCTAGGCAGCAATCAGCCCCAGCATTTT	CASSSDLGSNQPQHF
.	.	TRBJ2-5	TRBV10-3	TGTGCCATCAGTGAGTCGAAAGGTGCGGAGACCCAGTACTTC	CAISESKGAETQYF
TRBD2	.	TRBJ2-3	TRBV9	TGTGCCAGCAGCGTAGGACTAGCGGGAACCGCAGATACGCAGTATTTT	CASSVGLAGTADTQYF
TRBD1	many	TRBJ2-3	TRBV12-3/TRBV12-4	TGTGCCAGCAGTTTTGGGACAGACACAGATACGCAGTATTTT	CASSFGTDTDTQYF
TRBD1	.	TRBJ1-6	TRBV12-3/TRBV12-4	TGTGCCAGCAGGTGGGACAGAGGACCCCTCCACTTT	CASRWDRGPLHF
.	few	TRBJ1-2	TRBV2	TGTGCCAGCAGGAAGGGGCAGAATAACGATGGCTACACCTTC	CASRKGQNNDGYTF
.	.	TRBJ2-2	TRBV2	TGTGCCAGCAAGCCGGGGTTCACCGGGGAGCTGTTTTTT	CASKPGFTGELFF
.	few	TRBJ1-2	TRBV12-3/TRBV12-4	TGTGCCAGCAGCATGGGACTCTATGGCTACACCTTC	CASSMGLYGYTF
.	.	TRBJ1-5	TRBV6-6	TGTGCCAGCAGCCCTCGAGGGGGGGGGCAGCCCCAGCATTTT	CASSPRGGGQPQHF
.	.	TRBJ2-7	TRBV6-2/TRBV6-3	TGTGCCAGCAGTGTAGCGGTAGTCTACGAGCAGTACTTC	CASSVAVVYEQYF
TRBD2	.	TRBJ2-2	TRBV7-3	TGTGCCAGCTCTGCGGGGGTGTCACCCGGGGAGCTGTTTTTT	CASSAGVSPGELFF
.	.	TRBJ2-5	TRBV7-3	TGTGCCAGCAGCCCTACTAGGGATAGAGAGACCCAGTACTTC	CASSPTRDRETQYF
.	.	TRBJ2-7	TRBV20-1	TGCAGTGCTACCAAACCTGCCGGGACTGCTTTCTACGAGCAGTACTTC	CSATKPAGTAFYEQYF
TRBD1	.	TRBJ1-2	TRBV10-3	TGTGCCATCAGTGCCACCATACAGGGACAGGGGCTGAATGGCTACACCTTC	CAISATIQGQGLNGYTF
.	.	TRBJ2-1	TRBV30	TGTGCCTGGACAGGCGGGGCGAGCTCCTACAAGGAGCAGTTCTTC	CAWTGGASSYKEQFF
.	.	TRBJ1-5	TRBV20-1	TGCAGTGCTAGGCAAGACACTACAGATCAGCCCCAGCATTTT	CSARQDTTDQPQHF
.	few	TRBJ2-3	TRBV9	TGTGCCAGCAGCGTAGACGCACCACCCACAGATACGCAGTATTTT	CASSVDAPPTDTQYF
.	few	TRBJ2-7	TRBV5-1	TGCGCCAGCACGCTGCGAACCGGAGCCGACGAGCAGTACTTC	CASTLRTGADEQYF
.	few	TRBJ2-1	TRBV14	TGTGCCAGCAGCCAATCGGTTACAGGTCTGCGGTTCTTC	CASSQSVTGLRFF
.	.	TRBJ1-5	TRBV6-2/TRBV6-3	TGTGCCAGCAGTTGGGTGGATAGCAATCAGCCCCAGCATTTT	CASSWVDSNQPQHF
.	.	TRBJ2-1	TRBV24-1	TGTGCCACCAGTGATTTAGGGACTTTTCAATACAATGAGCCGTTCTTC	CATSDLGTFQYNEPFF
.	.	TRBJ2-1	TRBV12-3/TRBV12-4	TGTGCCAGCAGACTCGGACTGGGAGAGCAGTTCTTC	CASRLGLGEQFF
TRBD2	.	TRBJ2-3	TRBV20-1	TGCAGTGCTCTCAAGCGGGAGAGGGCAGATACGCAGTATTTT	CSALKRERADTQYF
TRBD2	few	TRBJ2-1	TRBV7-2	TGTGCCAGCAGCTTATCGGGACTAGCGAACTACAATGAGCAGTTCTTC	CASSLSGLANYNEQFF
TRBD2	.	TRBJ2-5	TRBV20-1	TGCAGTGCAGGACACGGGACTAGCGGGAAGGAGACCCAGTACTTC	CSAGHGTSGKETQYF
TRBD2	.	TRBJ2-7	TRBV20-1	TGCAGTGTTTGGGGCGGGAGGTCCTACAATGAGCAGTACTTC	CSVWGGRSYNEQYF